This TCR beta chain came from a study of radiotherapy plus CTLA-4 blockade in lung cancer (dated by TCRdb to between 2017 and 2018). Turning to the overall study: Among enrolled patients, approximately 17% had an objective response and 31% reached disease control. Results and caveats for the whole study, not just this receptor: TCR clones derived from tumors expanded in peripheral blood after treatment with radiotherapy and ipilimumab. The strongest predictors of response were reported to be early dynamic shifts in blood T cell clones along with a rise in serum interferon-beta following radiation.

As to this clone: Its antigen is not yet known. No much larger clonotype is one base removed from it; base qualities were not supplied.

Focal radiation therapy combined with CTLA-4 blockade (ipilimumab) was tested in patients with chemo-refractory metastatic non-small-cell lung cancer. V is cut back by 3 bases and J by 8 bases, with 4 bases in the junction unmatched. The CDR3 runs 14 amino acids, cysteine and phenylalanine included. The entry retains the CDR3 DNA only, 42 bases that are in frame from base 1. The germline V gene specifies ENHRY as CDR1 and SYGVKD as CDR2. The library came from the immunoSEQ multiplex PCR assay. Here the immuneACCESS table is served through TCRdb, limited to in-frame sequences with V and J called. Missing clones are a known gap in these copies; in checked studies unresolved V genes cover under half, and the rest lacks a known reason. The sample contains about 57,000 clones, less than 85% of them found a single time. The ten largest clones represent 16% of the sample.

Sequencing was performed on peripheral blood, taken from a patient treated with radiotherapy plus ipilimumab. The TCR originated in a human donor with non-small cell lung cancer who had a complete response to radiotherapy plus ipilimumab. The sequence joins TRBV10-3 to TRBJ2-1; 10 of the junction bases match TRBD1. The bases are TGTGCCATCAGTGACAGGACAGGGGGAGATGAGCAGTTCTTC. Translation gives CAISDRTGGDEQFF.